The rows below give T cell receptor beta chains drawn from one sample of a study of T cells in tuberculosis. The repertoire was sequenced with immunoSEQ multiplex PCR; TCRdb's copy has only in-frame clones and lacks some. The sample contains 85,000 to 100,000 clones, just over 90% of which appear only once. Sequencing was performed on CD1b-GMM tetramer-negative cells sorted from PBMCs. The receptors derive from an adult woman with latent tuberculosis. Each CDR3 is given with its conserved first and last residue. Each record gives: V gene, J gene, D gene, clone size, CDR3 DNA, CDR3 protein. D genes are given only for firm matches. A row's size may be missing; if present it is once, few, many or a size class.

V: TRBV11-2
J: TRBJ1-4
D: -
size: -
DNA: TGTGCCAGCAGCTTAGCACAGGGACGCGAAAAACTGTTTTTT
CDR3: CASSLAQGREKLFF

V: TRBV2
J: TRBJ2-5
D: -
size: once
DNA: TGTGCCAGCAGTGTATTACTCAGGGGCGAACTCGAAGAGACCCAGTACTTC
CDR3: CASSVLLRGELEETQYF

V: TRBV4-2
J: TRBJ1-1
D: -
size: -
DNA: TGTGCCAGCAGCCAAGATTGGGACACCGGCCTGGGCACTGAAGCTTTCTTT
CDR3: CASSQDWDTGLGTEAFF

V: TRBV6-1
J: TRBJ2-3
D: -
size: -
DNA: TGTGCCAGCTTCCGGTTCGGAGCAGATACGCAGTATTTT
CDR3: CASFRFGADTQYF

V: TRBV29-1
J: TRBJ2-3
D: TRBD1
size: -
DNA: TGCAGCGTTGGGGGCCCCACAGGGGGCAGGACAGATACGCAGTATTTT
CDR3: CSVGGPTGGRTDTQYF

V: TRBV6-6
J: TRBJ1-3
D: -
size: -
DNA: TGTGCCAGCAACCCCGGGAATCTGGGAAACACCATATATTTT
CDR3: CASNPGNLGNTIYF

V: TRBV5-3
J: TRBJ2-1
D: -
size: -
DNA: TGTCCTCGGGGAGATGAGCAGTTCTTC
CDR3: CPRGDEQFF

V: TRBV6-5
J: TRBJ1-5
D: -
size: few
DNA: TGTGCCGCAGGCCAGCCCCAGCATTTT
CDR3: CAAGQPQHF

V: TRBV7-2
J: TRBJ2-1
D: -
size: -
DNA: TGTGCCAGCACCCAATGGGTGTCCCTAGCTTCGTGGTTCTTC
CDR3: CASTQWVSLASWFF

V: TRBV5-4
J: TRBJ2-1
D: -
size: -
DNA: TGTGCCAGCAGCTTTATGGGACTGGGGACTCACAATGAGCAGTTCTTC
CDR3: CASSFMGLGTHNEQFF

V: TRBV6-1
J: TRBJ2-3
D: -
size: -
DNA: TGTGCCAGCAGTGAAACCTTAAAAACAGGGTCAGATACGCAGTATTTT
CDR3: CASSETLKTGSDTQYF

V: TRBV28
J: TRBJ2-3
D: TRBD2
size: -
DNA: TGTGCCAGCAGTTTTTGGGGAGGGCAACAAGATACGCAGTATTTT
CDR3: CASSFWGGQQDTQYF

V: TRBV7-2
J: TRBJ1-6
D: -
size: -
DNA: TGTGCCAGCAGCTTAGGATTAGGACTACATAATTCACCCCTCCACTTT
CDR3: CASSLGLGLHNSPLHF

V: TRBV2
J: TRBJ1-2
D: -
size: -
DNA: TGTGCCAGTCAGGGAGGGGTAGCAAGCCTCTTC
CDR3: CASQGGVASLF

V: TRBV28
J: TRBJ1-5
D: -
size: -
DNA: TGTGCCAGCAGTTTCCGACAGCTTAGCAATCAGCCCCAGCATTTT
CDR3: CASSFRQLSNQPQHF

V: TRBV9
J: TRBJ2-1
D: TRBD2
size: -
DNA: TGTGCCAGCAGCGTTGGGGTGTGGCTAGCGGGGGGGTCGCACAATGAGCAGTTCTTC
CDR3: CASSVGVWLAGGSHNEQFF

V: TRBV7-2
J: TRBJ2-2
D: TRBD2
size: -
DNA: TGTGCCAGCAGCTTAACTAGCGGGGGGGCAGCGAACACCGGGGAGCTGTTTTTT
CDR3: CASSLTSGGAANTGELFF

V: TRBV7-2
J: TRBJ1-3
D: -
size: -
DNA: TGTGCCAGCAGCTTAGGCTCCCCCTACTCTTCAGGAAACACCATATATTTT
CDR3: CASSLGSPYSSGNTIYF

V: TRBV19
J: TRBJ1-2
D: -
size: -
DNA: TGTGCCAGTAGTCCCCCGGGGTCTGGCTACACCTTC
CDR3: CASSPPGSGYTF

V: TRBV6-1
J: TRBJ2-7
D: TRBD1
size: -
DNA: TGTGCCAGCAGCGAACAGGGACAGGCGTTCTACGAGCAGTACTTC
CDR3: CASSEQGQAFYEQYF

V: TRBV6-1
J: TRBJ2-7
D: TRBD1
size: -
DNA: TGTGCCAGCAGTGAAGTCCGGGACAGGTCCTACGAGCAGTACTTC
CDR3: CASSEVRDRSYEQYF

V: TRBV27
J: TRBJ1-4
D: -
size: -
DNA: TGTGCCAGCAGTTCCAGGGATTTCGGTAATGAAAAACTGTTTTTT
CDR3: CASSSRDFGNEKLFF

V: TRBV14
J: TRBJ2-2
D: TRBD1
size: -
DNA: TGTGCCAGCAGGGCTGGGACAGGGGCTTCCGGGGAGCTGTTTTTT
CDR3: CASRAGTGASGELFF

V: TRBV5-6
J: TRBJ2-5
D: -
size: -
DNA: TGTGCCAGCAGCTTGGGCGGGTTTCGCGGAGCCGGGCAGTACTTC
CDR3: CASSLGGFRGAGQYF

V: TRBV5-1
J: TRBJ1-2
D: TRBD1
size: once
DNA: TGCGCCAGCAGCCCGGAGGGACAGGGGTATGGCTACACCTTC
CDR3: CASSPEGQGYGYTF

V: TRBV4-1
J: TRBJ1-1
D: -
size: -
DNA: TGCGCCAGCAGCCGGGAGGGGGTGGAAGCTTTCTTT
CDR3: CASSREGVEAFF

V: TRBV11-2
J: TRBJ2-7
D: -
size: -
DNA: TGTGCCAGCAGCTTAGGTGGGGGCGCCTCCTACGAGCAGTACTTC
CDR3: CASSLGGGASYEQYF

V: TRBV5-4
J: TRBJ1-2
D: -
size: -
DNA: TGTGCCAGCATAGGACCTCCCCGACTAAATGATGGCTACACCTTC
CDR3: CASIGPPRLNDGYTF

V: TRBV18
J: TRBJ2-3
D: -
size: medium-sized
DNA: TGTGCCAGCTCACCACCATCTACAGATACGCAGTATTTT
CDR3: CASSPPSTDTQYF

V: TRBV18
J: TRBJ2-4
D: -
size: -
DNA: TGTGCCAGCTCACCGCCGGGGATAGCCAAAAACATTCAGTACTTC
CDR3: CASSPPGIAKNIQYF

V: TRBV5-1
J: TRBJ1-2
D: TRBD1
size: -
DNA: TGCGCCAGCAGCATGGGAAACTGGGTAGGGACAGGGAATGGCTACACCTTC
CDR3: CASSMGNWVGTGNGYTF

V: TRBV10-2
J: TRBJ1-2
D: TRBD1
size: -
DNA: TGCGCCAGCAGCAGGGGGTACGACTATGGCTACACCTTC
CDR3: CASSRGYDYGYTF

V: TRBV19
J: TRBJ1-2
D: -
size: -
DNA: TGTGCCAGCTGGACAACCTATGGCTACACCTTC
CDR3: CASWTTYGYTF

V: TRBV30
J: TRBJ2-1
D: TRBD1
size: -
DNA: TGTGCCTGGAGGACCAACAGGGGCGGTTTCTCCTACAATGAGCAGTTCTTC
CDR3: CAWRTNRGGFSYNEQFF

V: TRBV4-1
J: TRBJ1-4
D: TRBD1
size: -
DNA: TGCGCCAGCAGCCAAGTTTTCGGGACAGGGGTTCAAAGTGAAAAACTGTTTTTT
CDR3: CASSQVFGTGVQSEKLFF

V: TRBV7-2
J: TRBJ2-7
D: -
size: -
DNA: TGTGCCAGCAGCACATCCTACGAGCAGTACTTC
CDR3: CASSTSYEQYF

V: TRBV7-7
J: TRBJ2-2
D: -
size: -
DNA: TGTGCTAGCAGCCCGAGACTAGTGGCGAACACCGGGGAGCTGTTTTTT
CDR3: CASSPRLVANTGELFF

V: TRBV28
J: TRBJ2-3
D: TRBD2
size: -
DNA: TGTGCCGGCCGGGGGGGGACAGATACGCAGTATTTT
CDR3: CAGRGGTDTQYF

V: TRBV5-1
J: TRBJ2-1
D: -
size: once
DNA: TGCGCCAGCAGCGCACGCAGGGTAGGTAGCAATGAGCAGTTCTTC
CDR3: CASSARRVGSNEQFF

V: TRBV7-8
J: TRBJ2-7
D: TRBD1
size: -
DNA: TGTGCCAGCAGCTTAGAGTCACAGGGGCTCTACGAGCAGTACTTC
CDR3: CASSLESQGLYEQYF

V: TRBV4-2
J: TRBJ1-5
D: -
size: -
DNA: TGTGCCAGCAGCCTAGGGCAGGACGGGGTGCCCCAGCATTTT
CDR3: CASSLGQDGVPQHF

V: TRBV5-1
J: TRBJ2-3
D: TRBD2
size: -
DNA: TGCGCCAGCAGCTTGGATGGGACTAGCGGGGGCCGAAATACGCAGTATTTT
CDR3: CASSLDGTSGGRNTQYF

V: TRBV7-2
J: TRBJ2-5
D: TRBD2
size: -
DNA: TGTGCCAGCAGCTCGGGGGGGCAAGAGACCCAGTACTTC
CDR3: CASSSGGQETQYF

V: TRBV7-6
J: TRBJ1-2
D: TRBD1
size: -
DNA: TGTGCCAGCAGCTTAAATGCAGGGGGTAGCTATGGCTACACCTTC
CDR3: CASSLNAGGSYGYTF

V: TRBV5-4
J: TRBJ2-1
D: TRBD2
size: -
DNA: TGTGCCAGCAGCTTCCTAGCGGGGGGCCGGCGAGGAGAGCAGTTCTTC
CDR3: CASSFLAGGRRGEQFF

V: TRBV19
J: TRBJ1-3
D: -
size: few
DNA: TGTGCCAGTAGAGGGGCCGGACGGCCGTCGCGCTCTGGAAACACCATATATTTT
CDR3: CASRGAGRPSRSGNTIYF

V: TRBV6-5
J: TRBJ1-2
D: -
size: -
DNA: TGTGCCAGCACGGCAGGGTATTTGGGCTACACCTTC
CDR3: CASTAGYLGYTF